This T cell receptor beta chain was identified during a study of identical twins. cDNA carried unique molecular identifiers, and a universal primer site was added by template switching. TCRdb reprocessed the 5' RACE reads via MiXCR and lists one record per CDR3 protein. The sample includes roughly 490,000 distinct CDR3 sequences, about 13% of them seen just once. The length of the CDR3 is 13 residues. Trimming removed 5 bases at V and 2 bases at J, with 8 bases between. Per germline, CDR1 SGHTA and CDR2 FQGNSA. A few counts support this clonotype. The antigen is undetermined. Study results and limitations: Out-of-frame alpha sequences that twins shared showed excess low generation probability. Twin pairs had excess sharing that was weaker in beta out-of-frame sequences.

A further study also used this sample, focusing on yellow fever vaccine responses in identical twins.

J is TRBJ2-3 and V is TRBV7-2; D is ambiguous. The origin of this receptor is a young woman in good health. Sequenced: CD4+ T cells sorted from blood. The CDR3 is CASSGSFTDTQYF. The CDR3 DNA reads as TGTGCCAGCAGCGGCAGCTTCACAGATACGCAGTATTTT.